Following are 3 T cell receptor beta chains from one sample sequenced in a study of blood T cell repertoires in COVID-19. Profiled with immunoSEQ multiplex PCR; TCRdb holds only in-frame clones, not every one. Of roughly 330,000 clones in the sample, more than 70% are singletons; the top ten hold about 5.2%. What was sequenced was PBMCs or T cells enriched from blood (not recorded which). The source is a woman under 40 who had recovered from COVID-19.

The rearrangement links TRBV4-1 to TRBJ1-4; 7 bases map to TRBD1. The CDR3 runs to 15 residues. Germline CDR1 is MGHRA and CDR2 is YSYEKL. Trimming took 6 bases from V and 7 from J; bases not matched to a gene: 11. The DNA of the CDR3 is TGCGCCAGCAGGTTTCGTGGGACAGCTCTTGAAAAACTGTTTTTT. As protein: CASRFRGTALEKLFF.

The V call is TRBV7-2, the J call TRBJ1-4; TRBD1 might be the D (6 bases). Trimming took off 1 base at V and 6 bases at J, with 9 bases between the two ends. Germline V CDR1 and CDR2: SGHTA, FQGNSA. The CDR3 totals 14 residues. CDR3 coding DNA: TGTGCCAGCAGCTTAGACGCAGGGGATGAAAAACTGTTTTTT. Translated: CASSLDAGDEKLFF.

The CDR3 DNA reads as TGTGCCAGCAGCCCCGCACTACAATACACTGAAGCTTTCTTT. Its translation: CASSPALQYTEAFF. The chain combines TRBV6-2 or TRBV6-3 with TRBJ1-1; D is unclear. The germline V gene encodes CDR1 MNHEY and CDR2 SVGEGT. V gave up 6 bases and J gave up 3 bases, with 14 bases separating them. The CDR3 runs to 14 residues.